These 21 T cell receptor beta chains were sequenced from one sample in a study of T cells in Graves' hyperthyroidism and ophthalmopathy. Researchers amplified the TCR beta CDR3 regions from RNA transcripts. The HTBI set primed first-round TCR CDR3 RT-PCR. A single record per CDR3 protein comes from TCRdb applying MiXCR to the multiplex PCR reads. The sample shows 650,000 to 750,000 distinct CDR3 sequences, 14% of them seen only once. The sequenced sample consisted of blood. All receptors derive from a young woman with Graves' hyperthyroidism.

This clonotype was seen ten or more times. V is TRBV28 and J is TRBJ2-4; D call uncertain. Per the germline V gene, CDR1 is MDHEN and CDR2 is SYDVKM. Trimming took 3 bases from V and 3 from J, leaving 18 bases between them. There are 17 residues in the CDR3. DNA of the CDR3: TGTGCCAGCAGTTTCGGTTCTGGTGACATGGACAAAAACATTCAGTACTTC. Residues: CASSFGSGDMDKNIQYF. The whole variable domain, filled in from reference TRBV28 and TRBJ2-4, reads DVKVTQSSRYLVKRTGEKVFLECVQDMDHENMFWYRQDPGLGLRLIYFSYDVKMKEKGDIPEGYSVSREKKERFSLILESASTNQTSMYLCASSFGSGDMDKNIQYFGAGTRLSVL.

The V gene is TRBV20-1, the J gene TRBJ2-7, with D perhaps given as TRBD1 or TRBD2 (5 bases each). CDR3 length equals 15 residues. Germline CDR1 reads DFQATT; CDR2 reads SNEGSKA (reference sequence). Trimming pared 5 bases from V and 2 bases from J, leaving 19 bases between. The chain's CDR3 is CSAQTNLRGPYEQYF. CDR3 coding DNA: TGCAGTGCTCAGACTAACCTGAGGGGACCCTACGAGCAGTACTTC.

This clonotype was seen only once. The chain employs TRBV9 and TRBJ1-2, with 9 bases aligning to TRBD1. This CDR3 is built from 14 residues. Germline V CDR1 and CDR2: SGDLS, YYNGEE. J lost 6 bases, V lost 4 bases, and 7 bases had no gene match. Here the CDR3 reads CASSTGQGLNGYTF. The CDR3 bases are TGTGCCAGCAGCACTGGACAGGGGCTAAATGGCTACACCTTC.

The chain is built from TRBV19 and TRBJ1-1; 8 bases line up with TRBD1. CDR3 size: 14 residues. CDR1 LNHDA and CDR2 SQIVND come from the germline V gene (reference sequence). V was clipped by 4 bases and J by 4 bases; unmatched bases: 5. The CDR3 loop reads CASSRTTGATEAFF. The CDR3 bases are TGTGCCAGTAGTAGAACGACAGGGGCCACTGAAGCTTTCTTT.

Many counts were recorded for this clonotype. The genes are TRBV27 and TRBJ2-7; the match to TRBD2 covers 8 bases. Looked up from germline, CDR1 is MNHEY and CDR2 is SMNVEV (reference sequence). Unmatched junction bases numbered 9, after V lost 5 bases and J lost 3 bases. This CDR3 has 15 residues. The chain's CDR3 is CASSPLTGGIYEQYF. CDR3 nucleotides: TGTGCCAGCAGTCCTTTAACGGGGGGGATCTACGAGCAGTACTTC.

Concerning this clonotype itself: Possible read error: a much larger clone is one base away. V gene TRBV20-1 combines with J gene TRBJ1-2; no reliable D call. This CDR3 is built from 11 residues. The germline V gene has CDR1 DFQATT and CDR2 SNEGSKA (reference sequence). The CDR3 loop is CNASYAGGYTF. In DNA, the CDR3 is TGCAATGCTAGCTACGCGGGAGGCTACACCTTC.

This clonotype was seen ten or more times. The chain carries TRBV7-3 and TRBJ2-3; D may be TRBD2 (6 bases). Germline V gives CDR1 SGHTA, CDR2 FQGTGA. The CDR3 is 17 amino acids. Trimming removed 3 bases from V and 5 bases from J, with 21 bases in between. The CDR3 spells CASSFHRDSRTGDTQYF. The CDR3 nucleotides are TGTGCCAGCAGCTTCCACCGGGACTCAAGGACCGGAGATACGCAGTATTTT.

In this sample, this clonotype turned up a few times. The J gene is TRBJ2-6, the V gene TRBV29-1, with unresolved D. CDR1 is SQVTM and CDR2 is ANQGSEA in the germline V gene. The CDR3 loop spans 15 amino acids. Trimming shortened V by 1 base and J by 0 bases, and 7 bases separated the two germline ends. The chain's CDR3 is CSVEGASSGANVLTF. DNA of the CDR3: TGCAGCGTTGAAGGGGCAAGCTCTGGGGCCAACGTCCTGACTTTC.

The chain is built from TRBV18 and TRBJ1-1; D not certain. The germline V and J ends were trimmed by 0 bases and 4 bases, with 6 bases remaining between them. CDR3 length: 13 residues. CDR1 is KGHSH and CDR2 is LQKENI in the germline V gene. This CDR3 is CASSPPLGTEAFF. In DNA, the CDR3 is TGTGCCAGCTCACCACCGTTGGGCACTGAAGCTTTCTTT.

V is TRBV19 and J is TRBJ2-7; unclear D gene. The CDR3 extends over 14 amino acids. With 5 bases removed from V and 3 bases from J, the gap between germline ends came to 14 bases. Germline V CDR1 and CDR2: LNHDA, SQIVND (reference sequence). CDR3 sequence: CASSLRTDGYEQYF. In nucleotides, the CDR3 is TGTGCCAGTAGTCTCCGGACGGACGGCTACGAGCAGTACTTC.

This clonotype was detected ten times or more. This chain connects TRBV20-1 to TRBJ2-7; D might be TRBD1 (5 bases). The CDR3 has 13 residues. Trimming left V 5 bases short and J 0 bases short, with 11 bases between. Germline-derived CDR1 and CDR2 are DFQATT and SNEGSKA (reference sequence). The CDR3 region has the DNA TGCAGTGCTCCCGACAGCTTCTCCTACGAGCAGTACTTC. Amino acids: CSAPDSFSYEQYF.

The chain has TRBV29-1 and TRBJ2-7; D possibly uses TRBD1 or TRBD2 (5 bases each). Germline loops: CDR1 SQVTM, CDR2 ANQGSEA. The CDR3 has 12 residues. With 4 bases removed from V and 3 bases from J, the gap between germline ends came to 10 bases. CDR3 DNA: TGCAGCGTTGTAGCAGGGAGCTACGAGCAGTACTTC. Protein sequence: CSVVAGSYEQYF.

The V call is TRBV6-2 or TRBV6-3, the J call TRBJ2-2; D ambiguous. The length of the CDR3 is 15 residues. Trimming took 5 bases from V and 0 from J, leaving 10 bases between them. CDR1 is MNHEY and CDR2 is SVGEGT in the germline V gene. The CDR3 DNA sequence: TGTGCCAGCAGTACTGGGGTGACGAACACCGGGGAGCTGTTTTTT. It codes for CASSTGVTNTGELFF.

This clonotype was seen only a few times. V and J are TRBV10-2 and TRBJ2-7, with 9 nucleotides matching TRBD2. The CDR3 has 15 amino acids. CDR1 and CDR2 from the germline V gene are WSHSY and SAAADI. With 3 bases clipped from V and 4 bases from J, the junction kept 7 bases outside the gene matches. CDR3 in DNA: TGCGCCAGCAGTGATCCTGGACTAGCGCAGTACGAGCAGTACTTC. Its protein is CASSDPGLAQYEQYF.

This clonotype was counted ten times or more. The chain links TRBV11-2 to TRBJ2-1; D is unclear. The CDR3 is 14 amino acids. Germline CDR1 SGHAT, CDR2 FQNNGV. V lost 5 bases and J lost 2, with 10 bases in between. CDR3: CASSPSHAYNEQFF. The DNA of the CDR3 is TGTGCCAGCAGCCCTAGTCACGCCTACAATGAGCAGTTCTTC.

In its sample, this clonotype was seen many times. This CDR3 reads CSVSKAAEETQYF. The CDR3 nucleotides are TGCAGCGTTTCAAAAGCGGCCGAAGAGACCCAGTACTTC. The rearrangement links TRBV29-1 to TRBJ2-5, with D perhaps TRBD2 (5 bases). CDR1 and CDR2 (germline): SQVTM, ANQGSEA. The CDR3 totals 13 residues. Trimming shortened V by 5 bases and J by 3 bases, and 13 bases separated the two germline ends. Supplemented by reference TRBV29-1 and TRBJ2-5, the full variable domain reads SAVISQKPSRDICQRGTSLTIQCQVDSQVTMMFWYRQQPGQSLTLIATANQGSEATYESGFVIDKFPISRPNLTFSTLTVSNMSPEDSSIYLCSVSKAAEETQYFGPGTRLLVL.

This clonotype has ten or more counts. The chain links TRBV6-1 to TRBJ2-1; D not resolved. In germline, CDR1 is MNHNS, CDR2 SASEGT. The CDR3 has 13 residues. V was trimmed by 7 bases and J by 5 bases, leaving 12 bases between them. DNA of the CDR3: TGTGCCAGCATGCGGACGGAGAACAATGAGCAGTTCTTC. It translates to CASMRTENNEQFF.

V usage is TRBV6-9 and J usage is TRBJ1-6; no reliable D call. Germline assignment: CDR1 MNHGY and CDR2 SVAAGI. The V end was cut by 4 bases, the J end by 7 bases, with 14 bases between. The CDR3 runs to 15 residues. The CDR3 region has the DNA TGTGCCAGCAGTTCTGTGTGGGCAACCAATTCACCCCTCCACTTT. This codes for CASSSVWATNSPLHF.

This clonotype has more than one count but fewer than ten. A junction boundary mismatches the germline segment, possibly from a read error. The rearrangement links TRBV19 to TRBJ2-7; maybe TRBD2 (6 bases). Germline V gene data show CDR1 as LNHDA and CDR2 as SQIVND (reference sequence). The CDR3 covers 14 residues. This chain's CDR3 is CAGSITGSSYEQYF. In nucleotides, the CDR3 is TGTGCCGGTAGTATCACCGGGAGTTCCTACGAGCAGTACTTC.

The chain combines TRBV7-9 with TRBJ1-2; TRBD1 might be the D (5 bases). Germline V gene data show CDR1 as SEHNR and CDR2 as FQNEAQ (reference sequence). Trimming left V 3 bases short and J 5 bases short, with 10 bases between. The CDR3 has 13 amino acids. The CDR3, as DNA: TGTGCCAGCAGCTTTACCGGGACTTATGGCTACACCTTC. Translating it yields CASSFTGTYGYTF.

The chain employs TRBV27 and TRBJ2-7, with TRBD2 identical over 7 bases. Trimming cost V 6 bases and J 2 bases; bases outside gene matches: 7. Germline CDR1 MNHEY, CDR2 SMNVEV (reference sequence). The CDR3 covers 14 residues. The DNA of the CDR3 is TGTGCCAGCAGCTGGACTAGTTATGCCTACGAGCAGTACTTC. It specifies CASSWTSYAYEQYF.